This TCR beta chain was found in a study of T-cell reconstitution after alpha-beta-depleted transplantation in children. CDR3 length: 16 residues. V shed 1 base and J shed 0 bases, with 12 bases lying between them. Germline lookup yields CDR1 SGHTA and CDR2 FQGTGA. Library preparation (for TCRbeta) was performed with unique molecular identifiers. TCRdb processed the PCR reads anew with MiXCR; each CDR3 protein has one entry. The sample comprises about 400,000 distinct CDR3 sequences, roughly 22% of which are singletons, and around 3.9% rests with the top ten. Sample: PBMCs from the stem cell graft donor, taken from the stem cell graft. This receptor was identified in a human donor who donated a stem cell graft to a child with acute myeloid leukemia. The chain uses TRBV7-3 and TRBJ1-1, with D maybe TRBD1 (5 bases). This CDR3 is CASSLNAPGLNTEAFF. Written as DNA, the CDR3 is TGTGCCAGCAGCTTAAATGCCCCGGGGCTGAACACTGAAGCTTTCTTT.